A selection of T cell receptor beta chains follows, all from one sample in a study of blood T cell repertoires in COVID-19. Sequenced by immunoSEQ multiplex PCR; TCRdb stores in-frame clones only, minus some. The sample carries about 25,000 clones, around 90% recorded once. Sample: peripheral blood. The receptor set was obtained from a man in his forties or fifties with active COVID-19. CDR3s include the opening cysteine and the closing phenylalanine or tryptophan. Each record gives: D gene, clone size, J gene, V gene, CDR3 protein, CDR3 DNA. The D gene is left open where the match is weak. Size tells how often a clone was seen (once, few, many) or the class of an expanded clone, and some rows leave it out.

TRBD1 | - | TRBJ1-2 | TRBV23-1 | CASPGQDNCNYGYTF | TGCGCCAGCCCCGGACAGGACAATTGTAACTATGGCTACACCTTC
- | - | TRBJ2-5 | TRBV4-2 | CASSQVRAGLTGSLDGETQYF | TGTGCCAGCAGCCAAGTACGGGCAGGGCTTACCGGTTCCTTAGATGGGGAGACCCAGTACTTC
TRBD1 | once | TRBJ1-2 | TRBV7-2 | CASSLAGGGYGYTF | TGTGCCAGCAGCTTAGCAGGGGGCGGCTATGGCTACACCTTC
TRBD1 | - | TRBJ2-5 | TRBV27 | CASSATGTGEETQYF | TGTGCCAGCAGTGCTACCGGGACAGGGGAAGAGACCCAGTACTTC
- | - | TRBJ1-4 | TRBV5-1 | CASSLDSLAEKLFF | TGCGCCAGCAGCTTGGATTCCCTCGCGGAAAAACTGTTTTTT
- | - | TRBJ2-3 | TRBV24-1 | CATSDHPSPDTQYF | TGTGCCACCAGTGATCATCCTAGCCCAGATACGCAGTATTTT
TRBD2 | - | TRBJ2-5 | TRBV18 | CASSPPGPLAGVYQETQYF | TGTGCCAGCTCACCACCGGGTCCACTAGCGGGGGTTTACCAAGAGACCCAGTACTTC
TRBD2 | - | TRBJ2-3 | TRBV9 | CASSVRTSGDTQYF | TGTGCCAGCAGCGTCAGGACTAGCGGGGATACGCAGTATTTT
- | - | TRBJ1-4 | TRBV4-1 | CASSQGPATNEKLFF | TGCGCCAGCAGCCAAGGGCCTGCAACTAATGAAAAACTGTTTTTT
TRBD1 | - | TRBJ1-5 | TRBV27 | CASSSQQGVVQPQHF | TGTGCCAGCAGTTCTCAGCAGGGGGTTGTTCAGCCCCAGCATTTT
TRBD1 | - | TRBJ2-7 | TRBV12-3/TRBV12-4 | CASIGTDSYEQYF | TGTGCCAGCATCGGGACAGATTCCTACGAGCAGTACTTC
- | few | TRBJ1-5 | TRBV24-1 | CATRPNGVGSNQPQHF | TGTGCCACCAGGCCGAACGGGGTCGGTAGCAATCAGCCCCAGCATTTT
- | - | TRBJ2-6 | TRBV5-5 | CASYPDRYRSGANVLTF | TGTGCCAGCTACCCGGACAGATACCGATCTGGGGCCAACGTCCTGACTTTC
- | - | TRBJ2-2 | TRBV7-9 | CASSLRLDESGELFF | TGTGCCAGCAGCTTGAGACTAGATGAGTCCGGGGAGCTGTTTTTT
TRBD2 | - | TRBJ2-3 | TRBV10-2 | CASSEGLAGAGDTQYF | TGCGCCAGCAGTGAGGGACTAGCGGGGGCGGGAGATACGCAGTATTTT
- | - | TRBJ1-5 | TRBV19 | CASSIDARRESPQHF | TGTGCCAGTAGTATAGATGCCAGGAGGGAGTCGCCCCAGCATTTT
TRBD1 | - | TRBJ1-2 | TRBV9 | CASSVNHRGLDYGYTF | TGTGCCAGCAGTGTAAATCACAGGGGGCTGGACTATGGCTACACCTTC
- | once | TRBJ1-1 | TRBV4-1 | CASSQGDFEAFF | TGCGCCAGCAGCCAAGGCGACTTTGAAGCTTTCTTT
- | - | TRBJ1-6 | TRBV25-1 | CASSEYAAAPMSPLHF | TGTGCCAGCAGTGAATATGCGGCGGCCCCCATGTCACCCCTCCACTTT
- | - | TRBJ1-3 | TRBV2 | CASSRPQGQPGNTIYF | TGTGCCAGCAGCAGACCCCAGGGGCAACCAGGAAACACCATATATTTT
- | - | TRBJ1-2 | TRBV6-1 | CASSEAEVTNYGYTF | TGTGCCAGCAGTGAGGCAGAAGTTACTAACTATGGCTACACCTTC
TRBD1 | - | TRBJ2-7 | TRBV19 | CASSPRTGAYEQYF | TGTGCCAGTAGTCCGCGGACAGGGGCCTACGAGCAGTACTTC
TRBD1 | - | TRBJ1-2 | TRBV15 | CATSRDLTGNYGYTF | TGTGCCACCAGCAGAGACCTGACAGGGAACTATGGCTACACCTTC
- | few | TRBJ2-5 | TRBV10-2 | CASSGRGNQETQYF | TGCGCCAGCAGTGGGCGGGGAAACCAAGAGACCCAGTACTTC